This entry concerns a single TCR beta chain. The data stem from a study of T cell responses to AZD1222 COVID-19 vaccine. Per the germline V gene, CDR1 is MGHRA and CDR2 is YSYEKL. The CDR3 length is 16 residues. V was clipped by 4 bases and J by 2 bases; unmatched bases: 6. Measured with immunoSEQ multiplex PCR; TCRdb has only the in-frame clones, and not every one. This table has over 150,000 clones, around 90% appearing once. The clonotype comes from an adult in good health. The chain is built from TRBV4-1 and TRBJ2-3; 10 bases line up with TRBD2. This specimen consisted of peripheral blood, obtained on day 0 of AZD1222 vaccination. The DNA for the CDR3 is TGCGCCAGCAGCCTAACCGGGACTAGCGTCACAGATACGCAGTATTTT. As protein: CASSLTGTSVTDTQYF.